The next 13 T cell receptor beta chains were all read from a single sample in a study of CD8+CD57+ T cells in acquired aplastic anemia. The use of genomic DNA as template underpinned the TCR beta VDJ and CDR3 profiling. TCRdb reprocessed the reads with MiXCR, giving one entry per CDR3 protein. Seen here are 170,000 or so distinct CDR3 sequences, around 48% observed once, and the top ten hold around a third. The authors sequenced patients whose flow cytometry had shown CD8+CD57+ cell expansion. The material sequenced was sorted CD4+, CD8+, or CD8+CD57+ T cells (not recorded which) from PBMCs. These receptors were collected from a human donor with aplastic anemia.

The chain links TRBV29-1 to TRBJ1-1; D uncertain. The germline V and J ends were trimmed by 4 bases and 1 base, with 10 bases remaining between them. This CDR3 region has 13 residues. The V gene's germline CDR1 is SQVTM and CDR2 ANQGSEA. Here the CDR3 DNA reads TGCAGCGTTGCCCGACACGGGAACACTGAAGCTTTCTTT. It yields the protein CSVARHGNTEAFF.

V is TRBV7-9 and J is TRBJ1-6; D perhaps matches TRBD1 (6 bases). Germline CDR1 reads SEHNR; CDR2 reads FQNEAQ (reference sequence). Trimming cost V 1 base and J 9 bases, with 13 bases left between them. This CDR3 has 15 residues. This CDR3 is CASSLGGIRGSPLHF. Written as DNA, the CDR3 is TGTGCCAGCAGCTTAGGAGGGATCAGGGGTTCACCCCTCCACTTT.

This clonotype has more than one count but fewer than ten. This sequence joins TRBV5-2 and TRBJ2-7; TRBD1, the table's D call, lacks a check against the DNA. TRBV5-2 corresponds to a pseudogene. The CDR3 has 19 amino acids. The DNA of the CDR3 is TGTGCCAGCAACCGACTCAACCCGGTTCGGGACAGGGGATATTACGAGCAGTACTTC. Residues: CASNRLNPVRDRGYYEQYF.

As to this clonotype: Possible read error: a much larger clone is one base away. This chain connects TRBV5-6 to TRBJ1-3; D gene unclear. The CDR3 spans 14 residues. Trimming left V 3 bases short and J 5 bases short, with 12 bases between. In germline, CDR1 is SGHDT, CDR2 YYEEEE. CDR3 residues: CASSSAWERNTIYF. The CDR3 nucleotides read TGTGCCAGCAGCTCGGCATGGGAAAGAAACACCATATATTTT.

This clonotype was detected a few times. The chain recombines TRBV29-1 with TRBJ1-1; D is possibly TRBD1 (6 bases). This CDR3 has 13 residues. Trimming removed 4 bases at V and 1 base at J, with 10 bases between. Germline V CDR1 and CDR2: SQVTM, ANQGSEA. CDR3 in DNA: TGCAGCGTTGCACAGGGAGGGAACACTGAAGCTTTCTTT. It is translated as CSVAQGGNTEAFF.

The chain is built from TRBV10-3 and TRBJ1-1, with 8 bases identical to TRBD1. V shed 6 bases, J shed 3 bases, and the junction held 9 bases outside the gene matches. Germline CDR1 is ENHRY and CDR2 is SYGVKD. The CDR3 spans 15 residues. The CDR3 region is CAISRTGIKDTEAFF. CDR3 DNA: TGTGCCATCAGCCGGACAGGGATTAAGGACACTGAAGCTTTCTTT.

The chain is built from TRBV9 and TRBJ2-7; D uncertain. The CDR3 runs to 16 residues. Germline CDR1 is SGDLS and CDR2 is YYNGEE. V was trimmed by 0 bases and J by 0 bases, leaving 13 bases between them. The CDR3 sequence: CASSVVSDGASYEQYF. DNA for the CDR3: TGTGCCAGCAGCGTAGTTTCCGACGGAGCCTCCTACGAGCAGTACTTC.

This clonotype was detected ten times or more. The V and J genes are TRBV7-2 and TRBJ2-6, with 9 bases matching TRBD1. Germline V gene data show CDR1 as SGHTA and CDR2 as FQGNSA. V shed 7 bases, J shed 1 base, and the junction held 14 bases outside the gene matches. This CDR3 is built from 19 residues. The CDR3 reads CASIALGTGGVSGANVLTF. The DNA of the CDR3 is TGTGCCAGCATCGCCCTGGGAACAGGGGGCGTATCTGGGGCCAACGTCCTGACTTTC.

This clonotype was detected ten times or more. This sequence joins TRBV29-1 and TRBJ1-1, with D unresolved. The CDR3 extends over 15 amino acids. Trimming shortened V by 8 bases and J by 2 bases, and 21 bases separated the two germline ends. Germline V gene data show CDR1 as SQVTM and CDR2 as ANQGSEA. CDR3 residues: CSLSRALARNTEAFF. The CDR3 bases are TGCAGCCTTAGCCGGGCCCTAGCCCGAAACACTGAAGCTTTCTTT.

At least ten counts were recorded for this clonotype. This rearrangement joins TRBV7-2 to TRBJ2-6; D is unresolved. The germline V gene has CDR1 SGHTA and CDR2 FQGNSA. Trimming took 4 bases from V and 0 from J, leaving 10 bases between them. This CDR3 contains 16 residues. CDR3 nucleotides: TGTGCCAGCAGCTACATTTTCCGCTCTGGGGCCAACGTCCTGACTTTC. Its translation: CASSYIFRSGANVLTF.

The genes are TRBV15 and TRBJ2-7; D not resolved. Germline assignment: CDR1 LNHNV and CDR2 YYDKDF (reference sequence). This CDR3 contains 15 residues. V lost 0 bases to trimming and J lost 2 bases, with 11 bases between them. In DNA, the CDR3 is TGTGCCACCAGCAGAGAGCACGTTTCCACCTACGAGCAGTACTTC. Its protein is CATSREHVSTYEQYF.

The table lists this clonotype with many counts. V usage is TRBV5-6 and J usage is TRBJ2-7, with 7 bases that match TRBD1. V was clipped by 4 bases and J by 2 bases; unmatched bases: 9. Per the germline V gene, CDR1 is SGHDT and CDR2 is YYEEEE. The CDR3 runs 15 residues. CDR3: CASSLPDRVAYEQYF. CDR3 sequence (DNA): TGTGCCAGCAGCCTCCCCGACAGGGTTGCCTACGAGCAGTACTTC.

With respect to this clonotype: The junction departs from germline at one end; a sequencing error may be responsible. The chain joins TRBV6-1 to TRBJ1-1; no clear D. The CDR3 has 14 amino acids. Germline lookup yields CDR1 MNHNS and CDR2 SASEGT. The chain's CDR3 is CTSTSTSRNTEAFF. The CDR3 coding sequence is TGTACCAGCACCTCGACCAGCCGGAACACTGAAGCTTTCTTT.